The clone carrying this T cell receptor beta chain was picked up many times. TCR beta CDR3 sequences were amplified from RNA transcripts. The HTBI primer set drove a first-round RT-PCR of the TCR CDR3. In TCRdb, the multiplex PCR reads were re-called with MiXCR into one record per CDR3 protein. The repertoire holds around 690,000 distinct CDR3 sequences, with 17% as singletons. Germline V CDR1 and CDR2: SNHLY, FYNNEI. The CDR3 is made up of 16 amino acids. V was trimmed by 6 bases and J by 4 bases, leaving 18 bases between them. These data come from a study of T cells in Graves' hyperthyroidism and ophthalmopathy.

The rearrangement joins TRBV2 to TRBJ2-2; D may be TRBD1 (6 bases). Sample: blood. This receptor was taken from a man aged 45 to 65 with Graves' hyperthyroidism. The CDR3 DNA follows: TGTGCCAGCAGCGCCAGGGGTTCCCTAGGCACCGGGGAGCTGTTTTTT. Its protein product is CASSARGSLGTGELFF.